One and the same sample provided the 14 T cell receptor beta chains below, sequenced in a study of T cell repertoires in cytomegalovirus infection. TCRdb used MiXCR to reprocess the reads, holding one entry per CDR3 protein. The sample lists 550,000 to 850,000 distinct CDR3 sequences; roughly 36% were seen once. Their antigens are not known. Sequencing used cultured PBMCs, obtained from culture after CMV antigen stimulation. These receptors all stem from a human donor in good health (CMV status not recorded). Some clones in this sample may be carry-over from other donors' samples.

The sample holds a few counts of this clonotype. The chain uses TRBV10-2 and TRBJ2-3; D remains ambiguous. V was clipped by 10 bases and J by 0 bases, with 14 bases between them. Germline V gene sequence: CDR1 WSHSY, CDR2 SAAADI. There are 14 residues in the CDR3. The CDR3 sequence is CATKTAASTDTQYF. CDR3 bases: TGCGCCACCAAGACCGCGGCTAGCACAGATACGCAGTATTTT.

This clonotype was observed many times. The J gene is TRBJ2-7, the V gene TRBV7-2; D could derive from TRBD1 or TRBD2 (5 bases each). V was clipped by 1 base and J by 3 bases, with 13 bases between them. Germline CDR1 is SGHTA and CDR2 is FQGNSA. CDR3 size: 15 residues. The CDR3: CASSLDAGAGYEQYF. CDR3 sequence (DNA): TGTGCCAGCAGCTTAGATGCCGGGGCGGGCTACGAGCAGTACTTC.

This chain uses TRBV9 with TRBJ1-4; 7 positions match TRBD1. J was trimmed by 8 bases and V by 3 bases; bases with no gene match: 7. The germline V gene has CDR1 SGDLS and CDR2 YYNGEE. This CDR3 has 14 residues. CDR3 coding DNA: TGTGCCAGCAGCGAGGGGGCACTCGGGGAAAAACTGTTTTTT. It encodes CASSEGALGEKLFF.

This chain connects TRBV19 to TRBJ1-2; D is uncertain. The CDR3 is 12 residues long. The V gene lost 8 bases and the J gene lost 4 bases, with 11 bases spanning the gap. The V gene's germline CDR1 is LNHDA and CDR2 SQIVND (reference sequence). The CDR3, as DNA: TGTGCCAGTCTCGGAGCTTTCTATGGCTACACCTTC. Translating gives CASLGAFYGYTF. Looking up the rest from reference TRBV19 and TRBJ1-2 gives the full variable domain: DGGITQSPKYLFRKEGQNVTLSCEQNLNHDAMYWYRQDPGQGLRLIYYSQIVNDFQKGDIAEGYSVSREKKESFPLTVTSAQKNPTAFYLCASLGAFYGYTFGSGTRLTVV.

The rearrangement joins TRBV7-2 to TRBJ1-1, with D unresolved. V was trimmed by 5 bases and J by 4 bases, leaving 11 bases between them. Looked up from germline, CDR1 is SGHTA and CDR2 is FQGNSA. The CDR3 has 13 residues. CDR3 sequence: CASSDIGRTEAFF. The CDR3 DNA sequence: TGTGCCAGCAGCGACATAGGTCGCACTGAAGCTTTCTTT.

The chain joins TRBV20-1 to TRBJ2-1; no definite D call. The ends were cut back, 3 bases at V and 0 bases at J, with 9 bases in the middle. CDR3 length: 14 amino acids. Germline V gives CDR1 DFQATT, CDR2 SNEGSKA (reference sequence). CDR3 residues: CSASRSSSYNEQFF. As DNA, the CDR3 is TGCAGTGCTAGTCGGAGTAGCTCCTACAATGAGCAGTTCTTC.

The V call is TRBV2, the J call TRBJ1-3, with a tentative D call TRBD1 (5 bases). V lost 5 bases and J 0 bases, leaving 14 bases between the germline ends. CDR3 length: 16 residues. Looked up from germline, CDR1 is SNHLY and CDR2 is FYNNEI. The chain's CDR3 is CASSPGTLPSGNTIYF. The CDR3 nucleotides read TGTGCCAGCAGTCCAGGGACGCTGCCCTCTGGAAACACCATATATTTT.

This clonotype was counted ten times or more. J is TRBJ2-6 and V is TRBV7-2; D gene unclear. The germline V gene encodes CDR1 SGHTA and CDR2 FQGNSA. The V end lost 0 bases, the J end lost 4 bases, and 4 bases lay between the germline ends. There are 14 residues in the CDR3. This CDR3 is CASSLASGANVLTF. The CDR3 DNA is TGTGCCAGCAGCTTAGCATCAGGGGCCAACGTCCTGACTTTC.

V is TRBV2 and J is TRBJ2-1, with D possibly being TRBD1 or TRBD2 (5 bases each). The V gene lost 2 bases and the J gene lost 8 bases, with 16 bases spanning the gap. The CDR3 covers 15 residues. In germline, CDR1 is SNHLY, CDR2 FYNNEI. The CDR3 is CASSEQGPAIDEQFF. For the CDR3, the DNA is TGTGCCAGCAGTGAACAGGGACCGGCTATAGATGAGCAGTTCTTC.

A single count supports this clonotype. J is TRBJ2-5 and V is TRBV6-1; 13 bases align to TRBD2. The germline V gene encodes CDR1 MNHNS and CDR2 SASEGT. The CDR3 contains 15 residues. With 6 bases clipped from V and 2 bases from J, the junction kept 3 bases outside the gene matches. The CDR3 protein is CASRLTSGGQETQYF. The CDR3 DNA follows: TGTGCCAGCAGATTGACTAGCGGGGGGCAAGAGACCCAGTACTTC.

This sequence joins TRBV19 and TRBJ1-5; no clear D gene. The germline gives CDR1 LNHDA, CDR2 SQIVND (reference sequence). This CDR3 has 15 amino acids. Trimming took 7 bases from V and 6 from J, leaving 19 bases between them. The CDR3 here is CASTQSRSNSQPQHF. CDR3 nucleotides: TGTGCCAGTACCCAATCCAGGTCGAACTCTCAGCCCCAGCATTTT. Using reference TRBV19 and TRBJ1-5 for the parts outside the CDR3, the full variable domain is DGGITQSPKYLFRKEGQNVTLSCEQNLNHDAMYWYRQDPGQGLRLIYYSQIVNDFQKGDIAEGYSVSREKKESFPLTVTSAQKNPTAFYLCASTQSRSNSQPQHFGDGTRLSIL.

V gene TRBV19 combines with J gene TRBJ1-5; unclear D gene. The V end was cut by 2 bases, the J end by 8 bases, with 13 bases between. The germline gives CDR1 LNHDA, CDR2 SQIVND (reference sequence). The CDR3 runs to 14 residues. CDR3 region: CASSIRPPGKPQHF. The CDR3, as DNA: TGTGCCAGTAGTATACGCCCTCCCGGTAAGCCCCAGCATTTT.

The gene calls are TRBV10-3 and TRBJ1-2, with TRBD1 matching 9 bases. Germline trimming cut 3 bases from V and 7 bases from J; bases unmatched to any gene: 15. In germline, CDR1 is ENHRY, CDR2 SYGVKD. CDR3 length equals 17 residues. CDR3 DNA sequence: TGTGCCATCAGTGAAATGGCAGAGCGGGACAGGGCCCCTGGCTACACCTTC. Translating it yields CAISEMAERDRAPGYTF.

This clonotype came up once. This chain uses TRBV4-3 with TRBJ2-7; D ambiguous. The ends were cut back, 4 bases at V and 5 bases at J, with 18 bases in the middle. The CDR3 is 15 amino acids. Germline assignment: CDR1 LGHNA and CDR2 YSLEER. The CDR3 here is CASSPKIGSPHEQYF. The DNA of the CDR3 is TGCGCCAGCAGCCCAAAAATCGGTAGCCCCCACGAGCAGTACTTC.